Listed here is a single T cell receptor beta chain. This clone was counted between two and nine times. There is no known antigen for this receptor. No much larger clone exists at a distance of one base, and base qualities are not known. A MiSeq instrument was used for deep resolution sequencing, which targeted depths ranging from 1 in 1 million up to 1 in 200,000 T cells, with coverage averaging 10x for each clonotype. The immunoSEQ hsTCRB Kit was used to generate the TCR beta libraries. The original methods were these. The data were analyzed with ImmunoSEQ Analyzer and ImmunoSEQ Data Assistant, and V, D and J gene assignments followed IMGT definitions. Clonality, with values ranging from 0 to 1, was calculated as one minus the normalized Shannon entropy of productive rearrangement frequencies. Only overrepresented clonotypes making up at least 0.05% of each patient's repertoire were included in the public clonotype analysis. About 13 age-matched healthy donor repertoires from immuneACCESS were used as controls for clonality. TCRdb's version of the immuneACCESS table is confined to in-frame rearrangements and falls short of the full clone set. An unresolved V gene accounts for under half of the shortfall where checked; the remainder is of unknown origin. That table supplies the V and J calls and clone size; D and trimming were determined from the DNA. In all, the sample holds tens of thousands of clones, and about 70% of those were seen once. The ten largest clones add up to approximately 15% of the sample.

The sample's time point label, decoded: about 11 months on ibrutinib. For TCR beta library preparation, about 2 micrograms of genomic DNA was extracted from cryopreserved PBMCs. Longitudinal blood samples from CLL patients receiving ibrutinib monotherapy were subjected to high-throughput TCR beta sequencing. The patients took part in an open-label, single-center phase 2 trial of ibrutinib monotherapy. This sample is part of a study of cytotoxic CD8 clonotypes in ibrutinib-treated CLL (dated by TCRdb to about 2021). Looking at the study overall: The cohort had over ten relapsed/refractory and approximately 15 treatment-naive patients; around 17 were IGHV unmutated. Responses were partial in some 24 patients and complete in 2; after median 68 months follow-up, some 15 stayed in remission and some twelve progressed. Samples at response were collected after a median of 12 months of treatment, with a range of about 6 to 40 months. An average of 255,043 productive templates and tens of thousands of productive rearrangements was obtained per sample. Longitudinal samples were obtainable from about 30% of the roughly 90 participants in the trial. Cryopreserved peripheral blood mononuclear cells were collected at three points: before therapy, at response, and at either sustained remission or disease progression. Patients were still on ibrutinib when every remission and progressive disease sample was collected. On the study overall, not on this receptor specifically: Clonality increased at ibrutinib response, stayed stable in sustained remission, and fell back toward baseline at progression. Lymph node repertoires were not examined, and the timing of sampling was not matched between patients in sustained remission and those whose disease progressed. At baseline, clonality was higher than in age-matched healthy donors and showed a strong correlation with circulating CD8+ T-cell counts. Public clonotypes were found to be uncommon and were observed to contract or remain stable during treatment; the increase in clonality was shown to reflect expansion of private clonotypes at ibrutinib response.

The sequence was obtained from a human donor with chronic lymphocytic leukemia. This specimen was PBMCs, taken after 12 months of ibrutinib treatment.

CDR3 sequence: CASSERQFGYTF. The nucleotides are TGTGCCAGCAGTGAAAGGCAGTTTGGCTACACCTTC. The chain is encoded by TRBV2 joined to TRBJ1-2; too little of a D gene remains to name it. V lost 2 bases and J lost 7 bases; the stretch between them is 8 bases long. There are 12 amino acids in the CDR3, from cysteine to phenylalanine inclusive. The only DNA kept is the CDR3, 36 bases in frame from the first base. Based on the germline V gene, the CDR1 and CDR2 sequences are SNHLY and FYNNEI. With the portions outside the CDR3 filled from the reference TRBV2 and TRBJ1-2 genes, the complete variable region becomes EPEVTQTPSHQVTQMGQEVILRCVPISNHLYFYWYRQILGQKVEFLVSFYNNEISEKSEIFDDQFSVERPDGSNFTLKIRSTKLEDSAMYFCASSERQFGYTFGSGTRLTVV.